What follows are 12 T cell receptor beta chains derived from one specimen sequenced in a study of T cell responses to AZD1222 COVID-19 vaccine. Clones were read by immunoSEQ multiplex PCR, and TCRdb kept only the in-frame ones, dropping some. The data show about 150,000 clones, more than 75% seen once. Sequences were derived from peripheral blood, sampled on day 0 of AZD1222 vaccination. The receptor set was obtained from an adult in good health.

The chain has TRBV21-1 and TRBJ1-5. TRBV21-1 is deemed a pseudogene. The CDR3 length is 14 residues. CDR3 loop: CATPGQVLNQPQHF. In DNA form, the CDR3 reads TGTGCCACACCGGGGCAGGTCCTCAATCAGCCCCAGCATTTT.

This sequence joins TRBV16 and TRBJ1-4; D uncertain. Germline CDR1 reads KGHSY; CDR2 reads FQNENV. Between the trimmed V and J ends, which lost 1 base and 2 bases, there was a span of 8 bases. The CDR3 consists of 15 residues. The CDR3 DNA reads TGTGCCAGCAGCCAATTGGACGGGACTAATGAAAAACTGTTTTTT. Translation: CASSQLDGTNEKLFF.

J is TRBJ1-1 and V is TRBV7-3; 10 bases are shared with TRBD1. Germline assignment: CDR1 SGHTA and CDR2 FQGTGA. The junction had 5 bases not matched to a gene; V was cut back by 8 bases and J by 5 bases. The length of the CDR3 is 13 residues. CDR3 coding DNA: TGTGCCAGCCAGGACAGGGGGGCAACTGAAGCTTTCTTT. This gives the protein CASQDRGATEAFF.

The J gene is TRBJ1-5, the V gene TRBV11-2; 7 bases are a match to TRBD1. V dropped 3 bases and J dropped 5; count of bases not matched to a gene: 4. Germline V lookup: CDR1 SGHAT, CDR2 FQNNGV. The CDR3 spans 14 residues. The DNA for the CDR3 is TGTGCCAGCAGCTTCGACAGGGTGGATCAGCCCCAGCATTTT. Translated: CASSFDRVDQPQHF.

The CDR3 sequence: CASSPQIPRYEQYF. CDR3 nucleotide sequence: TGTGCCAGCAGTCCCCAAATACCCCGATACGAGCAGTACTTC. The V call is TRBV28, the J call TRBJ2-7, with no clear D. In germline, CDR1 is MDHEN, CDR2 SYDVKM. V lost 5 bases and J 4 bases, leaving 15 bases between the germline ends. CDR3 length: 14 amino acids.

The chain has TRBV28 and TRBJ1-2; TRBD1 aligns across 9 bases. V shed 6 bases and J 8 bases; nucleotides not matched to a gene: 16. This CDR3 is built from 16 residues. The V gene's germline CDR1 is MDHEN and CDR2 SYDVKM. CDR3 nucleotide sequence: TGTGCCAGCAGCCTGGGGGGACTCCGGACAGGGGACGGCTACACCTTC. This gives the protein CASSLGGLRTGDGYTF.

The chain recombines TRBV7-3 with TRBJ1-1; perhaps TRBD1 as D (5 bases). The germline CDR1 and CDR2 sequences are SGHTA and FQGTGA. There are 13 residues in the CDR3. The V end lost 2 bases, the J end lost 6 bases, and 10 bases lay between the germline ends. The CDR3 nucleotides are TGTGCCAGCAGCTTACGGGGGACGGCTGAAGCTTTCTTT. This codes for CASSLRGTAEAFF.

J is TRBJ2-5 and V is TRBV11-3; D possibly matches TRBD1 or TRBD2 (5 bases each). This CDR3 contains 15 residues. The germline V and J ends were trimmed by 3 bases and 4 bases, with 15 bases remaining between them. Germline CDR1 SGHNT, CDR2 YENEEA. Here the CDR3 reads CASSLGLGGGETQYF. DNA of the CDR3: TGTGCCAGCAGCTTGGGTCTGGGTGGGGGAGAGACCCAGTACTTC.

This chain uses TRBV2 with TRBJ1-2, with 8 bases identical to TRBD1. V shed 8 bases, J shed 3 bases, and the junction held 5 bases outside the gene matches. Germline V gives CDR1 SNHLY, CDR2 FYNNEI. The CDR3 is 13 amino acids. The CDR3 bases are TGTGCCAGCGGAACAGGGGGATACTATGGCTACACCTTC. Residues: CASGTGGYYGYTF.

As regards this clone: The same CDR3 also results from other DNA sequences found in this sample. V is TRBV5-1 and J is TRBJ2-3; D not certain. V lost 0 bases, J lost 0 bases, and 2 bases lay in between. The CDR3 contains 13 residues. Germline V gene sequence: CDR1 SGHRS, CDR2 YFSETQ. The DNA for the CDR3 is TGCGCCAGCAGCTTGGGTAGCACAGATACGCAGTATTTT. It translates to CASSLGSTDTQYF.

CDR3 protein: CASSYSNPGRDRVNTGELFF. CDR3 in DNA: TGTGCCAGCAGTTACTCGAATCCCGGACGGGACAGGGTGAACACCGGGGAGCTGTTTTTT. This sequence joins TRBV6-2 or TRBV6-3 and TRBJ2-2, with 9 nucleotides matching TRBD1. V lost 0 bases to trimming and J lost 1 base; unmatched junction nucleotides: 12. Per the germline V gene, CDR1 is MNHEY and CDR2 is SVGEGT. This CDR3 is built from 20 residues.

This chain joins TRBV11-2 and TRBJ2-1, with a weak D call TRBD2 (6 bases). This CDR3 has 14 amino acids. Trimming took 5 bases from V and 12 from J, leaving 20 bases between them. CDR1 SGHAT and CDR2 FQNNGV come from the germline V gene. DNA for the CDR3: TGTGCCAGCAGCCACTTAGAGGTCGCGGGAAGGCAGTTCTTC. This sequence encodes CASSHLEVAGRQFF.